These T cell receptor beta chains were read from a single sample in a study of blood T cell repertoires in COVID-19. Libraries were prepared by immunoSEQ multiplex PCR; TCRdb keeps only in-frame clonotypes and omits some of them. The sample shows 100,000 to 150,000 clones, roughly three quarters of them seen only once. The sequencing sample was made of peripheral blood. These receptors came from a human donor in a cohort sampled during active COVID-19. The CDR3 runs from the conserved cysteine through the conserved F or W. A D gene is named only where the DNA matches it firmly. Size values are once, few and many counts, or a class for expanded clones, and some rows have none.

D gene: TRBD1; CDR3 length: 14; V gene: TRBV6-4; clone size: .; J gene: TRBJ2-7; CDR3 protein: CASSSPGWDREQYF; CDR3 DNA: TGTGCCAGCAGTAGCCCTGGGTGGGACAGGGAGCAGTACTTC
D gene: TRBD1; CDR3 length: 14; V gene: TRBV28; clone size: .; J gene: TRBJ2-7; CDR3 protein: CASTGTGASYEQYF; CDR3 DNA: TGTGCCAGCACCGGGACAGGGGCTTCCTACGAGCAGTACTTC
D gene: .; CDR3 length: 16; V gene: TRBV25-1; clone size: .; J gene: TRBJ1-4; CDR3 protein: CASSELSGGTDEKLFF; CDR3 DNA: TGTGCCAGCAGTGAATTGTCCGGAGGCACTGATGAAAAACTGTTTTTT
D gene: .; CDR3 length: 14; V gene: TRBV10-3; clone size: .; J gene: TRBJ1-3; CDR3 protein: CAISAGDSGNTIYF; CDR3 DNA: TGTGCCATCAGTGCGGGGGACTCTGGAAACACCATATATTTT
D gene: .; CDR3 length: 15; V gene: TRBV6-5; clone size: once; J gene: TRBJ2-7; CDR3 protein: CASSPRAKSLYEQYF; CDR3 DNA: TGTGCCAGCAGTCCCCGAGCGAAAAGTCTATACGAGCAGTACTTC
D gene: .; CDR3 length: 15; V gene: TRBV4-1; clone size: .; J gene: TRBJ1-2; CDR3 protein: CASSQEFAGDYGYTF; CDR3 DNA: TGCGCCAGCAGCCAAGAGTTTGCAGGGGATTATGGCTACACCTTC
D gene: .; CDR3 length: 15; V gene: TRBV7-8; clone size: .; J gene: TRBJ2-7; CDR3 protein: CASSLDDSSSYEQYF; CDR3 DNA: TGTGCCAGCAGCTTAGACGACAGCAGCTCCTACGAGCAGTACTTC
D gene: TRBD1; CDR3 length: 15; V gene: TRBV5-1; clone size: .; J gene: TRBJ2-7; CDR3 protein: CASSQGQGHSYEQYF; CDR3 DNA: TGCGCCAGCAGCCAAGGACAGGGTCACTCCTACGAGCAGTACTTC
D gene: .; CDR3 length: 16; V gene: TRBV11-2; clone size: .; J gene: TRBJ2-7; CDR3 protein: CASSFRQDSFSYEQYF; CDR3 DNA: TGTGCCAGCAGCTTTCGCCAAGACAGCTTCTCCTACGAGCAGTACTTC
D gene: TRBD1; CDR3 length: 13; V gene: TRBV6-5; clone size: .; J gene: TRBJ1-2; CDR3 protein: CASSPNRGVGYTF; CDR3 DNA: TGTGCCAGCAGCCCGAACAGGGGGGTCGGCTACACCTTC
D gene: .; CDR3 length: 13; V gene: TRBV19; clone size: once; J gene: TRBJ1-1; CDR3 protein: CASSDTGYTEAFF; CDR3 DNA: TGTGCCAGTAGCGATACAGGGTACACTGAAGCTTTCTTT
D gene: .; CDR3 length: 16; V gene: TRBV11-2; clone size: .; J gene: TRBJ1-6; CDR3 protein: CASSLEGSSYNSPLHF; CDR3 DNA: TGTGCCAGCAGCTTAGAGGGGAGCTCCTATAATTCACCCCTCCACTTT
D gene: TRBD2; CDR3 length: 16; V gene: TRBV4-1; clone size: few; J gene: TRBJ2-7; CDR3 protein: CASSQDSTSGGYEQYF; CDR3 DNA: TGCGCCAGCAGCCAAGACTCGACTAGCGGGGGCTACGAGCAGTACTTC
D gene: .; CDR3 length: 15; V gene: TRBV28; clone size: .; J gene: TRBJ1-4; CDR3 protein: CASSLSLVAGEKLFF; CDR3 DNA: TGTGCCAGCAGTTTATCCCTCGTGGCAGGGGAAAAACTGTTTTTT
D gene: .; CDR3 length: 16; V gene: TRBV7-6; clone size: .; J gene: TRBJ2-1; CDR3 protein: CASSHAVPRGIGEQFF; CDR3 DNA: TGTGCCAGCAGCCACGCGGTACCTAGGGGAATCGGTGAGCAGTTCTTC
D gene: TRBD1; CDR3 length: 13; V gene: TRBV7-2; clone size: .; J gene: TRBJ1-1; CDR3 protein: CASSRQGNTEAFF; CDR3 DNA: TGTGCCAGCAGCAGACAGGGGAACACTGAAGCTTTCTTT
D gene: TRBD1; CDR3 length: 15; V gene: TRBV6-2/TRBV6-3; clone size: .; J gene: TRBJ1-1; CDR3 protein: CASSYLGQGYTEAFF; CDR3 DNA: TGTGCCAGCAGTTACCTCGGACAGGGCTACACTGAAGCTTTCTTT
D gene: TRBD1; CDR3 length: 16; V gene: TRBV7-9; clone size: .; J gene: TRBJ1-2; CDR3 protein: CASSLGQGATLGGYTF; CDR3 DNA: TGTGCCAGCAGCCTAGGACAGGGGGCGACGTTAGGAGGCTACACCTTC
D gene: TRBD1; CDR3 length: 15; V gene: TRBV28; clone size: once; J gene: TRBJ1-6; CDR3 protein: CASSSGQGVNSPLHF; CDR3 DNA: TGTGCCAGCAGTTCCGGACAGGGGGTAAATTCACCCCTCCACTTT
D gene: .; CDR3 length: 14; V gene: TRBV28; clone size: .; J gene: TRBJ1-3; CDR3 protein: CASSLAGVGNTIYF; CDR3 DNA: TGTGCCAGCAGCCTGGCAGGGGTCGGAAACACCATATATTTT
D gene: TRBD2; CDR3 length: 14; V gene: TRBV6-1; clone size: .; J gene: TRBJ2-7; CDR3 protein: CASSEGEGYYEQYF; CDR3 DNA: TGTGCCAGCAGTGAAGGGGAGGGATACTACGAGCAGTACTTC
D gene: TRBD2; CDR3 length: 18; V gene: TRBV9; clone size: .; J gene: TRBJ2-1; CDR3 protein: CASSPPGAAGPFPSEQFF; CDR3 DNA: TGTGCCAGCAGCCCGCCTGGGGCAGCGGGGCCCTTCCCCAGTGAGCAGTTCTTC
D gene: .; CDR3 length: 13; V gene: TRBV27; clone size: .; J gene: TRBJ2-7; CDR3 protein: CASSPRTFYEQYF; CDR3 DNA: TGTGCCAGCAGTCCGAGAACCTTCTACGAGCAGTACTTC
D gene: .; CDR3 length: 15; V gene: TRBV30; clone size: medium-sized; J gene: TRBJ1-3; CDR3 protein: CAWIDRILSGNTIYF; CDR3 DNA: TGTGCCTGGATTGACAGGATATTATCTGGAAACACCATATATTTT
D gene: TRBD1; CDR3 length: 12; V gene: TRBV12-3/TRBV12-4; clone size: .; J gene: TRBJ1-1; CDR3 protein: CASSSGGSEAFF; CDR3 DNA: TGTGCCAGCAGTTCAGGGGGATCTGAAGCTTTCTTT
D gene: .; CDR3 length: 16; V gene: TRBV5-4; clone size: .; J gene: TRBJ1-1; CDR3 protein: CASSPSRAGVNTEAFF; CDR3 DNA: TGTGCCAGCAGCCCCTCCCGGGCCGGGGTGAACACTGAAGCTTTCTTT
D gene: TRBD1; CDR3 length: 16; V gene: TRBV6-5; clone size: .; J gene: TRBJ2-4; CDR3 protein: CASSWDRGVGKNIQYF; CDR3 DNA: TGTGCCAGCAGTTGGGACAGGGGAGTGGGAAAAAACATTCAGTACTTC
D gene: TRBD2; CDR3 length: 15; V gene: TRBV6-4; clone size: .; J gene: TRBJ2-5; CDR3 protein: CASSLTSGGQETQYF; CDR3 DNA: TGTGCCAGCAGCTTGACTAGCGGGGGCCAAGAGACCCAGTACTTC
D gene: .; CDR3 length: 15; V gene: TRBV28; clone size: .; J gene: TRBJ1-5; CDR3 protein: CASSLKSYSNQPQHF; CDR3 DNA: TGTGCCAGCAGTTTGAAGTCCTATAGCAATCAGCCCCAGCATTTT
D gene: .; CDR3 length: 10; V gene: TRBV19; clone size: .; J gene: TRBJ1-5; CDR3 protein: CASSGGTQHF; CDR3 DNA: TGTGCCAGTAGTGGAGGGACCCAGCATTTT
D gene: TRBD1; CDR3 length: 14; V gene: TRBV19; clone size: once; J gene: TRBJ1-1; CDR3 protein: CASSEGQPGTEAFF; CDR3 DNA: TGTGCCAGTAGTGAGGGACAGCCGGGGACTGAAGCTTTCTTT